The 24 T cell receptor beta chains below come from one sample, sequenced in a study of T cells and copy number aberrations in small-cell lung cancer. Profiled with immunoSEQ multiplex PCR; TCRdb holds only in-frame clones, not every one. The sample carries 2,000 or so clones, approximately 83% recorded once. The specimen was normal tissue next to the tumor. These receptors were collected from a man in his forties or fifties with small cell lung cancer.

The chain uses TRBV29-1 and TRBJ1-1; 7 bases align to TRBD1. With V trimmed by 5 bases and J by 1 base, 16 bases remained unmatched. Per germline, CDR1 SQVTM and CDR2 ANQGSEA. This CDR3 has 17 residues. CDR3 nucleotides: TGCAGCGTTCCAAAAACCCAGGACAGGTCTAGGAACACTGAAGCTTTCTTT. Protein: CSVPKTQDRSRNTEAFF.

CDR3 sequence (DNA): TGTGCCAGCAGCTTGGAACCGGGCTACAATGAGCAGTTCTTC. Its protein product is CASSLEPGYNEQFF. The chain links TRBV5-5 to TRBJ2-1; no definite D call. CDR3 length equals 14 residues. V was trimmed by 0 bases and J by 3 bases, leaving 7 bases between them. Germline CDR1 and CDR2: SGHKS and YYEKEE (reference sequence).

This clone appeared a few times. J is TRBJ2-7 and V is TRBV10-3; D remains ambiguous. Trimming removed 6 bases at V and 0 bases at J, with 9 bases between. The germline CDR1 and CDR2 sequences are ENHRY and SYGVKD. The CDR3 has 13 residues. The CDR3 reads CAIRDGFSYEQYF. Here the CDR3 DNA reads TGTGCCATCAGGGACGGCTTCTCCTACGAGCAGTACTTC.

The CDR3 sequence: CASGFPETGVNEKLFF. The CDR3, as DNA: TGTGCTAGTGGTTTCCCAGAGACAGGGGTTAATGAAAAACTGTTTTTT. The gene calls are TRBV12-5 and TRBJ1-4; 8 bases are shared with TRBD1. Trimming at V came to 3 bases and at J to 4 bases, leaving 7 bases not matched to a gene. The CDR3 runs 16 residues. The germline V gene encodes CDR1 LGHNT and CDR2 FRNRAP. The variable domain in full, with the rest retrieved from reference TRBV12-5 and TRBJ1-4, is DARVTQTPRHKVTEMGQEVTMRCQPILGHNTVFWYRQTMMQGLELLAYFRNRAPLDDSGMPKDRFSAEMPDATLATLKIQPSEPRDSAVYFCASGFPETGVNEKLFFGSGTQLSVL.

V and J are TRBV6-4 and TRBJ2-2; 8 nucleotides match TRBD1. The CDR3 sequence is 15 residues long. V shed 6 bases and J 6 bases; nucleotides not matched to a gene: 9. The germline V gene has CDR1 MRHNA and CDR2 SNTAGT. The CDR3 bases are TGTGCCAGCAGCCAATCGACAGGGGATGCCGGGGAGCTGTTTTTT. Protein sequence: CASSQSTGDAGELFF.

The CDR3 DNA is TGTGTCTCGTCGGGGGAGGGGATATCAAACACTGAAGCTTTCTTT. Protein sequence: CVSSGEGISNTEAFF. The chain combines TRBV28 with TRBJ1-1; TRBD1 might be the D (5 bases). This CDR3 has 15 residues. Germline CDR1 and CDR2: MDHEN and SYDVKM.

This clone was picked up one time. The J gene is TRBJ1-6, the V gene TRBV4-1; D unresolved. CDR3 length: 13 amino acids. Looked up from germline, CDR1 is MGHRA and CDR2 is YSYEKL. V was cut by 4 bases and J by 5 bases, with 6 bases left in between. The DNA for the CDR3 is TGCGCCAGCAGCCCTATAGATAATTCACCCCTCCACTTT. It codes for CASSPIDNSPLHF.

This clone has a handful of counts. The V and J genes are TRBV5-5 and TRBJ1-1; D possibly corresponds to TRBD1 (6 bases). The CDR3 spans 15 residues. Germline lookup yields CDR1 SGHKS and CDR2 YYEKEE (reference sequence). Trimming took off 3 bases at V and 4 bases at J, with 16 bases between the two ends. CDR3: CASSYRDTWGTEAFF. Written as DNA, the CDR3 is TGTGCCAGCAGCTACCGGGACACCTGGGGCACTGAAGCTTTCTTT.

The chain links TRBV23-1 to TRBJ1-2; D is unresolved. TRBV23-1 is given ORF status, its function remaining uncertain. The CDR3 runs to 16 residues. V gave up 3 bases and J gave up 4 bases, with 18 bases separating them. The CDR3 here is CASSHPTTTPIYGYTF. The CDR3 DNA follows: TGCGCCAGCAGTCACCCTACTACCACCCCTATCTATGGCTACACCTTC.

Only one count was recorded for this clone. The V gene is TRBV5-1, the J gene TRBJ2-7; TRBD1 agrees at 11 bases. From germline, CDR1 is SGHRS and CDR2 YFSETQ. The CDR3 sequence is 15 residues long. The V segment lost 3 bases and the J segment 4 bases; nucleotides outside the gene matches: 6. CDR3 sequence reads: CASSYPGQGVYEQYF. As DNA, the CDR3 is TGCGCCAGCAGCTATCCGGGACAGGGGGTTTACGAGCAGTACTTC.

In nucleotides, the CDR3 is TGTGCCAGCAGCGTTAGCGGTACCTACAATGAGCAGTTCTTC. Encoded protein: CASSVSGTYNEQFF. The chain has TRBV9 and TRBJ2-1, with a tentative D call TRBD2 (6 bases). The CDR3 loop spans 14 amino acids. Trimming stripped 2 bases from V and 2 bases from J, with 8 bases between. The germline CDR1 and CDR2 sequences are SGDLS and YYNGEE.

The chain employs TRBV2 and TRBJ2-7, with unresolved D. This CDR3 is 14 amino acids long. Germline V lookup: CDR1 SNHLY, CDR2 FYNNEI. Trimming shortened V by 4 bases and J by 2 bases, and 12 bases separated the two germline ends. The CDR3 protein is CASSGERAPYEQYF. The CDR3 nucleotides are TGTGCCAGCAGTGGGGAAAGGGCCCCCTACGAGCAGTACTTC.

The chain carries TRBV27 and TRBJ1-2; tentative D call: TRBD1 (5 bases). The CDR3 runs to 12 residues. V was shortened by 0 bases and J by 6 bases, with 5 bases between the two germline ends. From germline, CDR1 is MNHEY and CDR2 SMNVEV (reference sequence). The CDR3 protein is CASSLSGDGYTF. The CDR3 DNA follows: TGTGCCAGCAGTTTATCAGGGGATGGCTACACCTTC.

The table lists this clone with a count of one. The chain links TRBV19 to TRBJ2-5; 11 bases are shared with TRBD2. The CDR3 spans 13 residues. V was clipped by 4 bases and J by 7 bases; unmatched bases: 2. Germline lookup yields CDR1 LNHDA and CDR2 SQIVND (reference sequence). The CDR3 nucleotides read TGTGCCAGTAGTACCGGGACTAGCGGGACCCAGTACTTC. This sequence encodes CASSTGTSGTQYF. The full variable domain, with the rest looked up from reference TRBV19 and TRBJ2-5, is DGGITQSPKYLFRKEGQNVTLSCEQNLNHDAMYWYRQDPGQGLRLIYYSQIVNDFQKGDIAEGYSVSREKKESFPLTVTSAQKNPTAFYLCASSTGTSGTQYFGPGTRLLVL.

This chain connects TRBV29-1 to TRBJ2-1, with 7 bases fitting TRBD1. The CDR3 has 14 residues. In germline, CDR1 is SQVTM, CDR2 ANQGSEA. V gave up 5 bases and J gave up 3 bases; unmatched junction bases: 7. The CDR3 DNA reads as TGCAGCGTTCTGGGGACAGTTGGCTACAATGAGCAGTTCTTC. Encoded protein: CSVLGTVGYNEQFF.

The chain uses TRBV25-1 and TRBJ2-6; D is unclear. CDR1 MGHDK and CDR2 SYGVNS come from the germline V gene. Trimming pared 3 bases from V and 3 bases from J, leaving 6 bases between. This CDR3 has 14 amino acids. The CDR3 reads CASSDLDGANVLTF. The CDR3 nucleotides are TGTGCCAGCAGTGATCTAGATGGGGCCAACGTCCTGACTTTC.

The sample holds a few counts of this clone. The V call is TRBV10-2, the J call TRBJ2-1, with D possibly matching TRBD1 (7 bases). The CDR3 extends over 18 amino acids. Between the trimmed V and J ends, which lost 0 bases and 2 bases, there was a span of 17 bases. Germline V gene lookup returns CDR1 WSHSY and CDR2 SAAADI. The chain's CDR3 is CASSESTTQGGPYNEQFF. CDR3 in DNA: TGCGCCAGCAGTGAGTCGACGACCCAGGGGGGACCCTACAATGAGCAGTTCTTC.

The J gene is TRBJ1-1, the V gene TRBV5-1; the D is unclear. The CDR3 covers 13 residues. Per the germline V gene, CDR1 is SGHRS and CDR2 is YFSETQ. V gave up 0 bases and J gave up 4 bases, with 7 bases separating them. The CDR3 DNA sequence: TGCGCCAGCAGCTTGGGACGGGCCACTGAAGCTTTCTTT. This translates into CASSLGRATEAFF.

CDR3 DNA sequence: TGTGCCTGGAGCGCCGGGGGAGGGTACGAGCAGTACTTC. Amino acids: CAWSAGGGYEQYF. This chain uses TRBV30 with TRBJ2-7, with 7 positions matching TRBD2. This CDR3 is 13 amino acids long. The ends lost 3 bases at V and 4 bases at J; junction bases unmatched: 6. The V gene's germline CDR1 is GTSNPN and CDR2 SVGIG (reference sequence). The full variable domain, completed using reference TRBV30 and TRBJ2-7, is SQTIHQWPATLVQPVGSPLSLECTVEGTSNPNLYWYRQAAGRGLQLLFYSVGIGQISSEVPQNLSASRPQDRQFILSSKKLLLSDSGFYLCAWSAGGGYEQYFGPGTRLTVT.

The CDR3 loop reads CSIRLAGTYEQYF. CDR3 nucleotides: TGCAGCATCCGACTAGCGGGAACCTACGAGCAGTACTTC. This chain connects TRBV29-1 to TRBJ2-7; 11 bases are shared with TRBD2. The CDR3 runs 13 residues. The V segment lost 8 bases and the J segment 2 bases; nucleotides outside the gene matches: 5. The germline V gene encodes CDR1 SQVTM and CDR2 ANQGSEA.

The V and J genes are TRBV5-6 and TRBJ2-4, with D uncertain. Germline V gene lookup returns CDR1 SGHDT and CDR2 YYEEEE. Trimming took 4 bases from V and 0 from J, leaving 14 bases between them. The CDR3 extends over 16 amino acids. The CDR3 nucleotides read TGTGCCAGCAGCCTAGGAACACAGATAGCCAAAAACATTCAGTACTTC. This encodes CASSLGTQIAKNIQYF.

The V and J genes are TRBV5-1 and TRBJ2-3; the D is unclear. The V end lost 5 bases, the J end lost 2 bases, and 6 bases lay between the germline ends. This CDR3 spans 12 amino acids. Germline assignment: CDR1 SGHRS and CDR2 YFSETQ. This CDR3 reads CASRQLTDTQYF. The CDR3 coding sequence is TGCGCCAGCAGACAACTCACAGATACGCAGTATTTT.

The V call is TRBV11-2, the J call TRBJ2-1; 12 bases are a match to TRBD2. Losses at the gene ends were 5 bases for V and 3 bases for J; bases not matched to a gene: 2. Germline-derived CDR1 and CDR2 are SGHAT and FQNNGV. The CDR3 sequence is 15 residues long. The CDR3: CASSLTSGSYNEQFF. The CDR3 nucleotides are TGTGCCAGCAGCCTGACTAGCGGGAGCTACAATGAGCAGTTCTTC.

This chain connects TRBV19 to TRBJ1-5; maybe TRBD1 (6 bases). Germline V gene lookup returns CDR1 LNHDA and CDR2 SQIVND (reference sequence). This CDR3 has 17 amino acids. The ends were cut back, 4 bases at V and 3 bases at J, with 19 bases in the middle. The CDR3 nucleotides are TGTGCCAGTAGTAGTGTGGGGGGGGCAATCCCCAATCAGCCCCAGCATTTT. Translation gives CASSSVGGAIPNQPQHF. Using reference TRBV19 and TRBJ1-5 for the parts outside the CDR3, the full variable domain is DGGITQSPKYLFRKEGQNVTLSCEQNLNHDAMYWYRQDPGQGLRLIYYSQIVNDFQKGDIAEGYSVSREKKESFPLTVTSAQKNPTAFYLCASSSVGGAIPNQPQHFGDGTRLSIL.